This T cell receptor beta chain appears in the sequencing data of a study of response to subunit inactivated influenza vaccine. The study's findings and limits: Authors suggested that a seasonal influenza vaccination recruits few new T cells each time.

Each CDR3 protein is one row after TCRdb ran MiXCR on the RT-PCR reads. In the table there are hundreds of thousands of distinct CDR3 sequences, less than 30% of which are singletons. Germline values: CDR1 SEHNR, CDR2 FQNEAQ (reference sequence). This CDR3 spans 16 amino acids. The V segment lost 4 bases and the J segment 2 bases; nucleotides outside the gene matches: 7. In regard to this clonotype: Its antigen is unidentified.

The input for sequencing was CD4+ T cells sorted from PBMCs, taken more than 4 days after vaccination. V gene TRBV7-9 combines with J gene TRBJ2-3; TRBD2 aligns across 9 bases. This sequence was found in a man in his fifties who received an inactivated influenza vaccine. The CDR3 loop is CASSSRPSGATDTQYF. CDR3 coding DNA: TGTGCCAGCAGCTCAAGGCCTAGCGGGGCCACAGATACGCAGTATTTT.